This is a list of T cell receptor beta chains from one sample in a study of cytomegalovirus exposure and HLA in healthy donors. Profiled with immunoSEQ multiplex PCR; TCRdb holds only in-frame clones, not every one. This table holds 110,000 to 150,000 clones, 70% to 80% found once. Sequenced material: PBMCs. These receptor sequences come from a woman aged 18-29 years in good health and CMV-seropositive. Each CDR3 is given with its conserved first and last residue. D genes are given only for firm matches. The size entry is marked missing in some rows and otherwise reads once, few, many or a size class.

length: 16
size: -
V: TRBV18
D: TRBD1
J: TRBJ1-2
DNA: TGTGCCAGCTCCGACCTACCAGGACAGGGGGAAGAAGGCTACACCTTC
CDR3: CASSDLPGQGEEGYTF

length: 17
size: -
V: TRBV7-9
D: -
J: TRBJ2-2
DNA: TGTGCCAGCAGCTTCGCTTCTACAGGGGGGGCCACCGGGGAGCTGTTTTTT
CDR3: CASSFASTGGATGELFF

length: 15
size: -
V: TRBV19
D: -
J: TRBJ2-3
DNA: TGTGCCAGTAGCCCAGGGTTTCGATCAGCAGATACGCAGTATTTT
CDR3: CASSPGFRSADTQYF

length: 14
size: -
V: TRBV6-5
D: -
J: TRBJ2-1
DNA: TGTGCCAGCAGTTCCCTAACAGGGCTCAATGAGCAGTTCTTC
CDR3: CASSSLTGLNEQFF

length: 17
size: -
V: TRBV27
D: TRBD2
J: TRBJ2-2
DNA: TGTGCCAGCAGTTCGGTAGCGGGGGGAGTGAGTACCGGGGAGCTGTTTTTT
CDR3: CASSSVAGGVSTGELFF

length: 14
size: -
V: TRBV6-1
D: -
J: TRBJ2-1
DNA: TGTGCCAGCAGTGTGCGGGGGCGACACAATGAGCAGTTCTTC
CDR3: CASSVRGRHNEQFF

length: 13
size: -
V: TRBV6-5
D: TRBD1
J: TRBJ2-7
DNA: TGTGCCAGCAGTTACGACAGGGGGTCCGAGCAGTACTTC
CDR3: CASSYDRGSEQYF

length: 14
size: -
V: TRBV4-2
D: TRBD2
J: TRBJ2-3
DNA: TGTGCCAGCAGCGCCCGGGGGGGCGGGGATACGCAGTATTTT
CDR3: CASSARGGGDTQYF

length: 16
size: -
V: TRBV4-2
D: -
J: TRBJ2-2
DNA: TGTGCCAGCAGCCAGCCCGTGGGGCGCACCACCGGGGAGCTGTTTTTT
CDR3: CASSQPVGRTTGELFF

length: 16
size: -
V: TRBV29-1
D: TRBD1
J: TRBJ2-1
DNA: TGCAGCGTATCCCCCTGGACAGGGGAGATCGTTTTTGAGCAGTTCTTC
CDR3: CSVSPWTGEIVFEQFF

length: 15
size: -
V: TRBV7-8
D: TRBD1
J: TRBJ2-7
DNA: TGTGCCAGCAGCTCACCGGACAGGGCCTCCTACGAGCAGTACTTC
CDR3: CASSSPDRASYEQYF

length: 16
size: once
V: TRBV5-6
D: -
J: TRBJ2-4
DNA: TGTGCCAGCAGCTTGGAAGGGGATCGAGCCAAAAACATTCAGTACTTC
CDR3: CASSLEGDRAKNIQYF

length: 14
size: -
V: TRBV6-5
D: -
J: TRBJ1-5
DNA: TGTGCCAGCAGACCTCCAGGGGGCAATCAGCCCCAGCATTTT
CDR3: CASRPPGGNQPQHF

length: 16
size: -
V: TRBV4-1
D: -
J: TRBJ1-2
DNA: TGCGCCAGCAGCCAAGATGTGACAGCTTCTAACTATGGCTACACCTTC
CDR3: CASSQDVTASNYGYTF

length: 15
size: -
V: TRBV6-5
D: -
J: TRBJ1-1
DNA: TGTGCCAGCATTCCCTCTCCCATTAGGAACACTGAAGCTTTCTTT
CDR3: CASIPSPIRNTEAFF

length: 14
size: few
V: TRBV19
D: TRBD1
J: TRBJ1-1
DNA: TGTGCCAGTAGTGCGACAGGGGGTGGCACTGAAGCTTTCTTT
CDR3: CASSATGGGTEAFF

length: 12
size: once
V: TRBV30
D: -
J: TRBJ1-1
DNA: TGTGCCTGGACCCCCAGTGTCACTGAAGCTTTCTTT
CDR3: CAWTPSVTEAFF

length: 12
size: once
V: TRBV19
D: -
J: TRBJ1-1
DNA: TGTGCCAGTAGTATGGAGGGGCACCGGGCTTTCTTT
CDR3: CASSMEGHRAFF

length: 14
size: -
V: TRBV7-9
D: -
J: TRBJ2-2
DNA: TGTGCCAGCCGGCTACAGGCACTTACCGGGGAGCTGTTTTTT
CDR3: CASRLQALTGELFF

length: 16
size: -
V: TRBV5-4
D: TRBD1
J: TRBJ1-3
DNA: TGTGCCAGCAGCTTGGGGGACAGGTTGCGTGGAAACACCATATATTTT
CDR3: CASSLGDRLRGNTIYF

length: 15
size: -
V: TRBV5-6
D: -
J: TRBJ1-2
DNA: TGTGCCAGCAGCACAGAGACAGGCCCCCGCGGTGGCTACACCTTC
CDR3: CASSTETGPRGGYTF

length: 16
size: -
V: TRBV14
D: -
J: TRBJ1-1
DNA: TGTGCCAGCAGCCAAGATTGGGGACACGTGAACACTGAAGCTTTCTTT
CDR3: CASSQDWGHVNTEAFF

length: 15
size: -
V: TRBV18
D: -
J: TRBJ2-7
DNA: TGTGCCAGCTCACCGGCACGGACAAGCTCCTACGAGCAGTACTTC
CDR3: CASSPARTSSYEQYF

length: 17
size: once
V: TRBV5-1
D: -
J: TRBJ2-5
DNA: TGCGCCAGCAGCTTCGACCTCCGGGACATCGAGAGGGAGACCCAGTACTTC
CDR3: CASSFDLRDIERETQYF

length: 13
size: -
V: TRBV10-2
D: -
J: TRBJ2-3
DNA: TGCGCCAGCGATCAAGCCCTTTCAGATACGCAGTATTTT
CDR3: CASDQALSDTQYF

length: 14
size: -
V: TRBV19
D: -
J: TRBJ1-4
DNA: TGTGCCAGTAGTGAACAGGGCATTAATGAAAAACTGTTTTTT
CDR3: CASSEQGINEKLFF

length: 13
size: once
V: TRBV11-2
D: TRBD2
J: TRBJ2-1
DNA: TGTGCCCTGCGGCTAGCGGGGTTAAATGAGCAGTTCTTC
CDR3: CALRLAGLNEQFF

length: 16
size: -
V: TRBV28
D: TRBD2
J: TRBJ2-1
DNA: TGTGCCAGCAGTCCTAGCGGGGGGGTACATCCCAATGAGCAGTTCTTC
CDR3: CASSPSGGVHPNEQFF

length: 12
size: -
V: TRBV6-6
D: -
J: TRBJ2-1
DNA: TGTGCCAGCAGTTACGTGCTAGGCGGGCAGTTCTTC
CDR3: CASSYVLGGQFF

length: 14
size: -
V: TRBV18
D: -
J: TRBJ2-7
DNA: TGTGCCAGTACTAAGTTCGGGGAAGCCTACGAGCAGTACTTC
CDR3: CASTKFGEAYEQYF

length: 13
size: once
V: TRBV28
D: TRBD2
J: TRBJ2-1
DNA: TGTGCCTCTAGCGGGGGCAAATACAATGAGCAGTTCTTC
CDR3: CASSGGKYNEQFF

length: 13
size: -
V: TRBV25-1
D: -
J: TRBJ1-2
DNA: TGTGCCAGCAGTGACTTCACAGTGAGGGTCTACACCTTC
CDR3: CASSDFTVRVYTF

length: 16
size: -
V: TRBV4-2
D: -
J: TRBJ2-3
DNA: TGTGCCAGCAGCCAAGGAGGGGGGGCAGGGTGGGATACGCAGTATTTT
CDR3: CASSQGGGAGWDTQYF

length: 12
size: -
V: TRBV19
D: -
J: TRBJ1-1
DNA: TGTGCCAGCATAGGGGGAATTAATGAAGCTTTCTTT
CDR3: CASIGGINEAFF

length: 15
size: -
V: TRBV2
D: -
J: TRBJ1-2
DNA: TGTGCCAGCAGTGAAGCGCGCGGCAGTAACTATGGCTACACCTTC
CDR3: CASSEARGSNYGYTF

length: 14
size: once
V: TRBV10-1
D: -
J: TRBJ2-2
DNA: TGCGCCAGCAGACAGGGCCCGAACACCGGGGAGCTGTTTTTT
CDR3: CASRQGPNTGELFF

length: 13
size: -
V: TRBV13
D: TRBD1
J: TRBJ2-7
DNA: TGTGCCAGCAGCTTGGGACAGTCCTACGAGCAGTACTTC
CDR3: CASSLGQSYEQYF

length: 15
size: -
V: TRBV7-2
D: -
J: TRBJ1-2
DNA: TGTGCCAGCAGCTTAGGGACAGAAATAAACTATGGCTACACCTTC
CDR3: CASSLGTEINYGYTF

length: 19
size: -
V: TRBV4-3
D: TRBD1
J: TRBJ1-3
DNA: TGCGCCAGCAGCCAAGACCTGGGACAGGGGACTTTCTCTGGAAACACCATATATTTT
CDR3: CASSQDLGQGTFSGNTIYF

length: 15
size: few
V: TRBV6-5
D: TRBD1
J: TRBJ1-1
DNA: TGTGCCAGCAGTTACGACAGGGGGCTCAACACTGAAGCTTTCTTT
CDR3: CASSYDRGLNTEAFF

length: 14
size: -
V: TRBV5-1
D: -
J: TRBJ2-5
DNA: TGCGCCAGCAGCTTGGGGGGACTTAAAGAGACCCAGTACTTC
CDR3: CASSLGGLKETQYF

length: 14
size: -
V: TRBV5-6
D: -
J: TRBJ1-6
DNA: TGTGCCAGCAGCTTCCGAGACAGAAGATCACCCCTCCACTTT
CDR3: CASSFRDRRSPLHF

length: 15
size: -
V: TRBV6-5
D: TRBD1
J: TRBJ1-1
DNA: TGTGCCAGCAGTTACCCGGGACAGGGGAACACTGAAGCTTTCTTT
CDR3: CASSYPGQGNTEAFF

length: 15
size: -
V: TRBV2
D: -
J: TRBJ1-4
DNA: TGTGCCAGCAGTGAAGGGGCAGGCCAGAATGAAAAACTGTTTTTT
CDR3: CASSEGAGQNEKLFF

length: 13
size: -
V: TRBV6-1
D: -
J: TRBJ1-2
DNA: TGTGCCAGCATTAAGACAGATAACTATGGCTACACCTTC
CDR3: CASIKTDNYGYTF

length: 15
size: -
V: TRBV18
D: -
J: TRBJ1-5
DNA: TGTGCCAGCTCGCCCGACGGGATGAGCAATCAGCCCCAGCATTTT
CDR3: CASSPDGMSNQPQHF

length: 15
size: once
V: TRBV30
D: TRBD1
J: TRBJ1-4
DNA: TGTGCCTGGAGTGCGACTCCCGGGACAGGGGAAAAACTGTTTTTT
CDR3: CAWSATPGTGEKLFF

length: 17
size: -
V: TRBV4-1
D: TRBD1
J: TRBJ1-6
DNA: TGCGCCAGCAGCCAAGGGACAGGGCTCTCCTATAATTCACCCCTCCACTTT
CDR3: CASSQGTGLSYNSPLHF

length: 19
size: -
V: TRBV1
D: -
J: TRBJ2-7
DNA: TGCACCAGCAGCCAAGTAGGACAGGGGGGATCAGGGGTTCCCTACGAGCAGTACTTC
CDR3: CTSSQVGQGGSGVPYEQYF

length: 14
size: once
V: TRBV30
D: TRBD1
J: TRBJ2-7
DNA: TGTGCCTGGAGTAAGGGACAGGGCGCCTACGAGCAGTACTTC
CDR3: CAWSKGQGAYEQYF

length: 14
size: once
V: TRBV19
D: -
J: TRBJ2-7
DNA: TGTGCCAGTAGTGTAGGACAGTTCTCCTACGAGCAGTACTTC
CDR3: CASSVGQFSYEQYF

length: 12
size: -
V: TRBV23-1
D: TRBD2
J: TRBJ2-7
DNA: TGCGCCAGGGGTAGCGGGGGTACCGAGCAGTACTTC
CDR3: CARGSGGTEQYF

length: 12
size: -
V: TRBV4-3
D: -
J: TRBJ2-1
DNA: TGCGCCAGCAGCCAAGATCGGGGTGAGCAGTTCTTC
CDR3: CASSQDRGEQFF

length: 13
size: -
V: TRBV6-1
D: -
J: TRBJ1-2
DNA: TGTGCCAGCAGTACGGACAGCAACTATGGCTACACCTTC
CDR3: CASSTDSNYGYTF

length: 17
size: few
V: TRBV28
D: TRBD1
J: TRBJ1-5
DNA: TGTGCCAGCAGCCCCTGGACAGGGGGCGGTCAATCTCAGCCCCAGCATTTT
CDR3: CASSPWTGGGQSQPQHF

length: 16
size: -
V: TRBV27
D: TRBD1
J: TRBJ2-2
DNA: TGTGCCAGCAGAATGACAGGGGCTGGGAACACCGGGGAGCTGTTTTTT
CDR3: CASRMTGAGNTGELFF

length: 13
size: -
V: TRBV18
D: TRBD1
J: TRBJ1-2
DNA: TGTGCCAGCTCAGTACAGGGGGCGCACGGCTACACCTTC
CDR3: CASSVQGAHGYTF

length: 13
size: -
V: TRBV29-1
D: -
J: TRBJ2-1
DNA: TGCAGCGTTGAACTTGGACAGTTCAATGAGCAGTTCTTC
CDR3: CSVELGQFNEQFF

length: 15
size: -
V: TRBV6-5
D: TRBD1
J: TRBJ1-2
DNA: TGTGCCAGCAGTCAAATCCGGGACAGGACGGATGGCTACACCTTC
CDR3: CASSQIRDRTDGYTF

length: 13
size: -
V: TRBV29-1
D: TRBD1
J: TRBJ2-7
DNA: TGCAGCCCCGAGGCAGGGGGCTCAGGCGAGCAGTACTTC
CDR3: CSPEAGGSGEQYF